This record looks at one T cell receptor beta chain sequence and its context. Per the study methods: Estimation of nucleated cell counts was performed using reference gene primer amplification. The table came from immunoSEQ multiplex PCR; TCRdb's copy has only in-frame clones and leaves some out. V, J and clone size are those of that table, while D and trimming were read from the DNA. This repertoire shows roughly 100,000 clones, 84% found once; its top ten account for around 4.5%. This specimen belongs to a study of blood T cell repertoires in COVID-19. Turning to the study itself: From the United States, Italy and Spain came samples of acute and convalescent COVID-19. T cells, B-cell-depleted T cells, or PBMCs supplied cDNA or gDNA.

Trimming stripped 3 bases from V and 1 base from J, with 6 bases between. Germline V gene lookup returns CDR1 KGHSH and CDR2 LQKENI. CDR3 length equals 13 residues. Sequences were obtained from peripheral blood. The chain joins TRBV18 to TRBJ2-5; D unresolved. The receptor's source is a human donor in a cohort sampled during active COVID-19. The CDR3 protein is CASSPGGQETQYF. The CDR3 coding sequence is TGTGCCAGCTCACCCGGTGGCCAAGAGACCCAGTACTTC.